This T cell receptor (beta chain) stems from a study of blood T cells in healthy people across ages. Study-level points and caveats: In the absence of known donor CMV status, changes in expanded clonotypes were possibly confounded.

Details on this clonotype: Its antigen is unidentified.

A J-beta primer mix and a sample-barcoded 5' primer were used in a second PCR of roughly 7 to 12 cycles. Researchers report that a template-switch adaptor with 12 random nucleotides tagged each cDNA molecule. Each CDR3 protein gets one entry after TCRdb re-called the 5' RACE reads with MiXCR. The sample consists of about 730,000 distinct CDR3 sequences, approximately 39% of them appearing once. V dropped 2 bases and J dropped 4 bases, with 11 bases sitting between them. The germline CDR1 and CDR2 sequences are MDHEN and SYDVKM. This CDR3 contains 14 residues. Each of the donors had 9 to 10 milliliters of peripheral blood drawn into EDTA-treated Vacutainer tubes.

Sequenced sample: blood. This chain connects TRBV28 to TRBJ1-1; D might be TRBD1 (6 bases). This TCR came from a woman in her sixties in good health. This CDR3 reads CASSLQGRTTEAFF. As DNA, the CDR3 is TGTGCCAGCAGTTTACAGGGGAGGACCACTGAAGCTTTCTTT.